The 18 T cell receptor beta chains below all came from one sample that was sequenced in a study of regulatory T cells in long-lasting Graves disease. Researchers made TCR beta libraries by using iRepertoire HTBI primers and running Arm-PCR on CDR3 regions. Each CDR3 protein gets one entry after TCRdb re-called the multiplex PCR reads with MiXCR. In the table there are 400,000 to 500,000 distinct CDR3 sequences, about a fifth of which are singletons. Documented time point: persistent/refractory GD, antithyroid drugs over 5 years with positive TRAb. RNA extracted from PBMCs served as the sequencing template. This specimen consisted of peripheral blood mononuclear cells (PBMCs), obtained when the disease was refractory, from a patient treated with antithyroid drugs. These receptors came from a female donor with Graves disease.

This clonotype was seen many times. V is TRBV6-2 or TRBV6-3 and J is TRBJ2-5, with D unresolved. V gave up 2 bases and J gave up 5 bases, with 9 bases separating them. The CDR3 runs 13 residues. Germline CDR1 and CDR2: MNHEY and SVGEGT. CDR3 region: CASSYSDAETQYF. In DNA, the CDR3 is TGTGCCAGCAGTTACAGTGATGCGGAGACCCAGTACTTC.

This clonotype was found many times. The V gene is TRBV11-2, the J gene TRBJ2-7, with 9 bases identical to TRBD1. CDR3 length equals 17 residues. The V and J ends lost 5 bases and 4 bases, in that order; junction bases with no gene match: 15. From germline, CDR1 is SGHAT and CDR2 FQNNGV. This CDR3 is CASSRDREPVGSYEQYF. The CDR3 nucleotides are TGTGCCAGCAGCAGGGACAGGGAACCCGTAGGGAGTTACGAGCAGTACTTC.

For this clonotype: A much more abundant neighbour one base away suggests this may be a read error. As the CDR3 is not closed by the conserved phenylalanine or tryptophan, this likely results from a read error. The chain has TRBV30 and TRBJ1-2, with TRBD1 as a possible D gene (5 bases). Trimming pared 4 bases from V and 6 bases from J, leaving 15 bases between. In germline, CDR1 is GTSNPN, CDR2 SVGIG (reference sequence). The CDR3 extends over 13 amino acids. CDR3 region: CAWKAYGGNGYTS. The CDR3 DNA reads as TGTGCCTGGAAAGCCTACGGGGGGAATGGCTACACCTCC.

The chain is built from TRBV11-2 and TRBJ2-7; TRBD2 agrees at 7 bases. Germline loops: CDR1 SGHAT, CDR2 FQNNGV. The CDR3 is made up of 14 amino acids. V shed 1 base and J 5 bases; nucleotides not matched to a gene: 5. The CDR3 loop is CASSLGGLYNEQYF. The CDR3 nucleotides are TGTGCCAGCAGCTTAGGGGGACTATACAACGAGCAGTACTTC.

This clonotype was picked up many times. The chain is built from TRBV6-1 and TRBJ1-4; no firm D call. Germline values: CDR1 MNHNS, CDR2 SASEGT. This CDR3 has 14 residues. The V gene lost 6 bases and the J gene lost 7 bases, with 15 bases spanning the gap. DNA of the CDR3: TGTGCCAGCAGATCCGGGCCCGAAAGTGAAAAACTGTTTTTT. Amino acid sequence: CASRSGPESEKLFF.

This clonotype was counted many times. The chain couples TRBV28 to TRBJ1-1; possibly TRBD1 for D (6 bases). Per the germline V gene, CDR1 is MDHEN and CDR2 is SYDVKM. This CDR3 spans 16 amino acids. Between the trimmed V and J ends, which lost 1 base and 0 bases, there was a span of 12 bases. The CDR3 nucleotides read TGTGCCAGCAGTTTATTGGGGGGGCTGATGAACACTGAAGCTTTCTTT. Residues: CASSLLGGLMNTEAFF. The full variable domain, with the rest looked up from reference TRBV28 and TRBJ1-1, is DVKVTQSSRYLVKRTGEKVFLECVQDMDHENMFWYRQDPGLGLRLIYFSYDVKMKEKGDIPEGYSVSREKKERFSLILESASTNQTSMYLCASSLLGGLMNTEAFFGQGTRLTVV.

The rearrangement uses TRBV7-3 and TRBJ1-6; D remains ambiguous. The CDR3 is made up of 15 amino acids. With 8 bases removed from V and 9 bases from J, the gap between germline ends came to 20 bases. CDR1 is SGHTA, CDR2 FQGTGA, per germline. CDR3 region: CASGPNSVSGSPLHF. The CDR3 DNA sequence: TGTGCCAGCGGCCCCAACTCCGTGAGCGGTTCACCCCTCCACTTT.

This clonotype was seen a few times. The CDR3 loop reads CASSFGGDSYEQYF. The CDR3 region has the DNA TGTGCCAGCAGTTTTGGAGGGGACTCCTACGAGCAGTACTTC. The chain couples TRBV28 to TRBJ2-7, with D possibly TRBD2 on 6 matching bases. The CDR3 runs to 14 residues. Germline V gives CDR1 MDHEN, CDR2 SYDVKM. With 3 bases removed from V and 0 bases from J, the gap between germline ends came to 9 bases.

The chain combines TRBV4-1 with TRBJ2-2, with TRBD2 matching over 14 bases. There are 18 residues in the CDR3. The V gene end was trimmed by 5 bases and the J gene end by 6 bases; junction bases not matched to a gene: 11. Germline-derived CDR1 and CDR2 are MGHRA and YSYEKL. In DNA form, the CDR3 reads TGCGCCAGCAGCAGGGGGGCCGGGACTAGCGGGAGAGCCGGGGAGCTGTTTTTT. This gives the protein CASSRGAGTSGRAGELFF.

The chain is built from TRBV6-1 and TRBJ1-6; weak D call: TRBD1 (6 bases). The CDR3 covers 17 residues. V gave up 7 bases and J gave up 4 bases, with 20 bases separating them. Per germline, CDR1 MNHNS and CDR2 SASEGT. CDR3 protein: CASIHRTGTNYNSPLHF. The CDR3 nucleotides are TGTGCCAGCATTCATCGCACAGGGACGAATTATAATTCACCCCTCCACTTT.

With regard to this clonotype: This sequence may be a read error, since a much larger clone differs from it by one base. The chain is built from TRBV7-8 and TRBJ1-1; no clear D gene. This CDR3 has 13 residues. In germline, CDR1 is SGHVS, CDR2 FQNEAQ. The CDR3 sequence: CARSHLANTEAFF. DNA of the CDR3: TGTGCCCGCAGCCATCTAGCGAACACTGAAGCTTTCTTT.

This clonotype was picked up many times. This sequence joins TRBV12-3 or TRBV12-4 and TRBJ2-7, with D possibly being TRBD1 (6 bases). V lost 4 bases and J lost 4, with 14 bases in between. The CDR3 is made up of 14 amino acids. CDR3 in amino acids: CASSSLSTGYEQYF. Written as DNA, the CDR3 is TGTGCCAGCAGTTCTCTCTCTACAGGGTACGAGCAGTACTTC.

The gene calls are TRBV5-1 and TRBJ1-1, with D hard to call. V shed 0 bases and J shed 1 base, with 13 bases lying between them. The CDR3 is 16 residues long. Per the germline V gene, CDR1 is SGHRS and CDR2 is YFSETQ. CDR3 amino acids: CASSLGRGVANTEAFF. The CDR3 DNA reads TGCGCCAGCAGCTTGGGACGGGGTGTTGCGAACACTGAAGCTTTCTTT.

This clonotype was detected ten times or more. The chain couples TRBV28 to TRBJ2-5; D perhaps matches TRBD1 (6 bases). Trimming took off 3 bases at V and 0 bases at J, with 11 bases between the two ends. Germline values: CDR1 MDHEN, CDR2 SYDVKM. CDR3 length: 15 amino acids. The CDR3 protein is CASSFRQGNQETQYF. The CDR3 DNA follows: TGTGCCAGCAGTTTCCGGCAGGGGAACCAAGAGACCCAGTACTTC.

The chain uses TRBV4-3 and TRBJ1-1; 7 nucleotides agree with TRBD1. The J call may be mistaken, given a closer DNA end match to TRBJ1-6. Germline V lookup: CDR1 LGHNA, CDR2 YSLEER. The CDR3 is 17 residues long. In nucleotides, the CDR3 is TGCGCCAGCAGCCAATCTAGGGGACAGCAAAATAATTCACCCCTCCACTTT. This translates into CASSQSRGQQNNSPLHF.

This chain uses TRBV20-1 with TRBJ1-1, with TRBD1 matching 7 bases. The CDR3 length is 14 residues. With 5 bases clipped from V and 4 bases from J, the junction kept 10 bases outside the gene matches. Germline CDR1 and CDR2: DFQATT and SNEGSKA (reference sequence). CDR3 protein: CSARNHRGGTEAFF. CDR3 coding DNA: TGCAGTGCTCGGAATCACAGGGGCGGCACTGAAGCTTTCTTT.

The chain combines TRBV19 with TRBJ1-1; 8 bases are a match to TRBD1. The CDR3 is 15 amino acids. The germline gives CDR1 LNHDA, CDR2 SQIVND (reference sequence). V lost 5 bases, J lost 4 bases, and 9 bases stayed unmatched. The CDR3 spells CASSGTGREGTEAFF. In nucleotides, the CDR3 is TGTGCCAGTAGTGGGACAGGTCGGGAAGGCACTGAAGCTTTCTTT.

This clonotype was observed many times. The chain recombines TRBV6-2 or TRBV6-3 with TRBJ2-5, with 7 nucleotides matching TRBD1. The V and J ends lost 0 bases and 4 bases, in that order; junction bases with no gene match: 8. The germline V gene encodes CDR1 MNHEY and CDR2 SVGEGT. The CDR3 loop spans 16 amino acids. CDR3 coding DNA: TGTGCCAGCAGTTACTCTACCCTCGGACAGGCAGAGACCCAGTACTTC. Translated, it gives CASSYSTLGQAETQYF.